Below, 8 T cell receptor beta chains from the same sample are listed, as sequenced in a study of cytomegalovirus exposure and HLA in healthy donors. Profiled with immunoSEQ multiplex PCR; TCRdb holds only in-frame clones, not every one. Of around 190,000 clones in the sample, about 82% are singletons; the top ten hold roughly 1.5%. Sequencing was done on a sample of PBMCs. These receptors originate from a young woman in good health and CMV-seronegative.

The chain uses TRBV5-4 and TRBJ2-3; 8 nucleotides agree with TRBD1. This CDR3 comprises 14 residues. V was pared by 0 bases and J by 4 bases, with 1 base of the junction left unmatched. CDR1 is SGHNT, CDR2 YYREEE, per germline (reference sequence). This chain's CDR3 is CASSLEQGADTQYF. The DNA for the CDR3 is TGTGCCAGCAGCTTGGAACAGGGGGCAGATACGCAGTATTTT.

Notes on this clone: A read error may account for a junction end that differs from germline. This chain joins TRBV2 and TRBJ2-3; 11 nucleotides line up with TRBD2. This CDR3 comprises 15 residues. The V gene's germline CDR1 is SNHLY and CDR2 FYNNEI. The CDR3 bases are TGTGCCAGCAGTACAACTAGCGGGAGCATAGATACGCAGTATTTT. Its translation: CASSTTSGSIDTQYF.

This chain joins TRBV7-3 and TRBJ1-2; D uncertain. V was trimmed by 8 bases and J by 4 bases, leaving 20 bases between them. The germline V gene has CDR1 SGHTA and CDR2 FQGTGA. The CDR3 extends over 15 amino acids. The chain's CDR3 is CASGEGPTSVYGYTF. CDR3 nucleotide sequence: TGTGCCAGCGGAGAGGGCCCAACGAGCGTCTATGGCTACACCTTC.

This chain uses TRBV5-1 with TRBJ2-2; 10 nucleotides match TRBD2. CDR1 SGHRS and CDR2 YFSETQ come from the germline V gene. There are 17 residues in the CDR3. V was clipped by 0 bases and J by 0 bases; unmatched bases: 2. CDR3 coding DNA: TGCGCCAGCAGCTTGGTCCTAGCGGGGGCGAACACCGGGGAGCTGTTTTTT. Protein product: CASSLVLAGANTGELFF.

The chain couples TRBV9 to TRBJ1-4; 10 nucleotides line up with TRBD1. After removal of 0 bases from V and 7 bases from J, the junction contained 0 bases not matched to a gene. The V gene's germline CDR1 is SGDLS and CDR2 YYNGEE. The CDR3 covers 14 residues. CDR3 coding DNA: TGTGCCAGCAGCGTAGGACAGGGGGCTGAAAAACTGTTTTTT. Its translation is CASSVGQGAEKLFF. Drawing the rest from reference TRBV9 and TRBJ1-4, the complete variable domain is DSGVTQTPKHLITATGQRVTLRCSPRSGDLSVYWYQQSLDQGLQFLIQYYNGEERAKGNILERFSAQQFPDLHSELNLSSLELGDSALYFCASSVGQGAEKLFFGSGTQLSVL.

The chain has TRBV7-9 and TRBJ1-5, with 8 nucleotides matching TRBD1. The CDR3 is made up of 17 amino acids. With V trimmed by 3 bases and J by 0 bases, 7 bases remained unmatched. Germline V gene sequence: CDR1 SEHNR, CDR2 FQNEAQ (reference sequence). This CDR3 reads CASSLGTGDYSNQPQHF. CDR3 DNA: TGTGCCAGCAGCTTGGGGACAGGCGATTATAGCAATCAGCCCCAGCATTTT.

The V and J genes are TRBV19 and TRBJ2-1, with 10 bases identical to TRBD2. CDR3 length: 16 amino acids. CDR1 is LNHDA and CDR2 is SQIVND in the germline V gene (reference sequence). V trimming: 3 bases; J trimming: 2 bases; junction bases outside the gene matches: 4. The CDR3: CASSIRTSGPYNEQFF. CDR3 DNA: TGTGCCAGTAGTATCAGGACTAGCGGTCCCTACAATGAGCAGTTCTTC.

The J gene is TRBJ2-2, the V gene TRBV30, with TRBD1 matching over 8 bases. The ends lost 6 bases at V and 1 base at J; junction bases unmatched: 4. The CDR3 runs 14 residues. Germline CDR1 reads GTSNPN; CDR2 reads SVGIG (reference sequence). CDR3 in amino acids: CACSGTGNTGELFF. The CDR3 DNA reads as TGTGCCTGCTCCGGGACAGGGAACACCGGGGAGCTGTTTTTT.